This T cell receptor (beta chain) appears in the sequencing data of a study of T cell repertoires in cytomegalovirus infection. At the level of the study: CMV epitopes in the study were HLA-C-restricted (recently identified) and HLA-B-restricted (well studied). A matching HLA type, together with CMV infection, was signaled by public TCR beta signatures.

Trimming removed 3 bases at V and 4 bases at J, with 13 bases between. Germline V gene lookup returns CDR1 SGHVS and CDR2 FNYEAQ. The CDR3 is made up of 15 amino acids. Using its own MiXCR run on the reads, TCRdb lists one record per CDR3 protein. The repertoire holds about a million distinct CDR3 sequences, with 30% to 40% as singletons. A note on this clonotype: Its antigen is not identified.

Notes on the study in general: It was HLA-C-restricted CMV-specific TCR beta clonotypes that dominated the response ex vivo. Using cumulative public TCR beta family frequency, the authors identified those who carried CMV together with the relevant HLA.

The specimen comprised cultured CD8+ T cells from PBMCs, sampled from culture after CMV antigen stimulation. The receptor was derived from a human donor in good health (CMV status not recorded). Some clones in this sample may be carry-over from other donors' samples. The V call is TRBV7-6, the J call TRBJ1-3; D might be TRBD1 (5 bases). CDR3 residues: CASSLRQTAGNTIYF. Here the CDR3 DNA reads TGTGCCAGCAGCTTGAGACAGACCGCCGGAAACACCATATATTTT.